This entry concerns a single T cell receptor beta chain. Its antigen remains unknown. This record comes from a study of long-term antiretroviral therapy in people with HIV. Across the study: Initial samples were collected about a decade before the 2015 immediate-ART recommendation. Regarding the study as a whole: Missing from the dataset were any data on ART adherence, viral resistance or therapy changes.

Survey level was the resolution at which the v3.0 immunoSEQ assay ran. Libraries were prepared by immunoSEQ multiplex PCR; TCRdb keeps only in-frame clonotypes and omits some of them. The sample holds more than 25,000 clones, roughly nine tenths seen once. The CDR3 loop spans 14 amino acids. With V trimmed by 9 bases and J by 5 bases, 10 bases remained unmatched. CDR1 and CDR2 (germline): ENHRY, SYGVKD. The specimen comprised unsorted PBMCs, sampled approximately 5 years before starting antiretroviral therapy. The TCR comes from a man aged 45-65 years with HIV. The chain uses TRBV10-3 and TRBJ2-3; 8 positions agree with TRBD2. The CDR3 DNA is TGTGCCATTCGAGCGGGGGTGAGAGGAGATACGCAGTATTTT. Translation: CAIRAGVRGDTQYF.